The 32 T cell receptor beta chains listed next were all sequenced from one sample in a study of blood T cell repertoires in COVID-19. Profiling relied on immunoSEQ multiplex PCR, and the TCRdb table lists in-frame clones only, not all of them. Of 200,000 to 300,000 clones listed, more than 65% are singletons. The sample taken for sequencing was peripheral blood. Receptor source: a man in his forties who had recovered from COVID-19.

Concerning this clone itself: Other nucleotide sequences in the sample specify the same CDR3. V is TRBV5-1 and J is TRBJ2-1, with 7 nucleotides matching TRBD2. CDR1 and CDR2 from the germline V gene are SGHRS and YFSETQ. The CDR3 sequence is 15 residues long. The V gene end was trimmed by 0 bases and the J gene end by 2 bases; junction bases not matched to a gene: 2. The CDR3 spells CASSLAGLAYNEQFF. For the CDR3, the DNA is TGCGCCAGCAGCTTGGCTGGACTAGCCTACAATGAGCAGTTCTTC.

The gene calls are TRBV10-3 and TRBJ1-2; 8 bases align to TRBD1. V lost 4 bases to trimming and J lost 6 bases; unmatched junction nucleotides: 10. Germline-derived CDR1 and CDR2 are ENHRY and SYGVKD. This CDR3 contains 15 residues. The CDR3, as DNA: TGTGCCATCAGTGGGGACGAAACAGGGGGAGATGGCTACACCTTC. Translating gives CAISGDETGGDGYTF.

This rearrangement joins TRBV21-1 to TRBJ2-3; the table gives TRBD1 as D, unverified against the DNA. TRBV21-1 is described as a pseudogene. The CDR3 totals 16 residues. The chain's CDR3 is CASSIGQTTSTDTQYF. CDR3 nucleotide sequence: TGTGCCAGCAGCATCGGACAGACAACTAGCACAGATACGCAGTATTTT.

Only a few counts were recorded for this clone. V usage is TRBV2 and J usage is TRBJ1-5, with D tentatively TRBD1 (6 bases). V lost 5 bases, J lost 7 bases, and 15 bases lay in between. This CDR3 is 14 amino acids long. Germline V gene data show CDR1 as SNHLY and CDR2 as FYNNEI. CDR3 sequence reads: CASSLGQNGQPQHF. The CDR3 region has the DNA TGTGCCAGCAGTCTCGGACAGAACGGGCAGCCCCAGCATTTT.

This clone has a count of ten or more. The genes are TRBV11-3 and TRBJ2-1; D possibly corresponds to TRBD2 (6 bases). Germline V lookup: CDR1 SGHNT, CDR2 YENEEA. V was clipped by 5 bases and J by 12 bases, with 14 bases between them. The CDR3 runs 12 residues. CDR3 residues: CASSPLVGGQFF. CDR3 sequence (DNA): TGTGCCAGCAGCCCCTTGGTGGGAGGGCAGTTCTTC.

This clone is a singleton in its sample. The rearrangement uses TRBV30 and TRBJ1-6; 8 bases map to TRBD1. CDR1 GTSNPN and CDR2 SVGIG come from the germline V gene (reference sequence). The CDR3 spans 14 residues. V dropped 3 bases and J dropped 10; count of bases not matched to a gene: 8. CDR3 nucleotide sequence: TGTGCCTGGAGGGCACAGGGGGGTTGGTCACCCCTCCACTTT. This translates into CAWRAQGGWSPLHF.

V gene TRBV9 combines with J gene TRBJ1-3; tentatively, D is TRBD1 (5 bases). V lost 2 bases, J lost 0 bases, and 12 bases lay in between. This CDR3 contains 16 residues. CDR1 is SGDLS, CDR2 YYNGEE, per germline. CDR3 nucleotide sequence: TGTGCCAGCAGCGTGGAAGGGGCCTTCTCTGGAAACACCATATATTTT. Protein sequence: CASSVEGAFSGNTIYF.

The chain joins TRBV27 to TRBJ2-7, with D possibly TRBD2 on 6 matching bases. The germline V gene has CDR1 MNHEY and CDR2 SMNVEV (reference sequence). V was trimmed by 11 bases and J by 7 bases, leaving 21 bases between them. The CDR3 runs 13 residues. Here the CDR3 DNA reads TGTGCCGTGGCTCCGGTCCTTGGACTAGAGCAGTACTTC. This gives the protein CAVAPVLGLEQYF.

This chain joins TRBV19 and TRBJ2-3, with D perhaps TRBD2 (5 bases). Per germline, CDR1 LNHDA and CDR2 SQIVND (reference sequence). The length of the CDR3 is 13 residues. V lost 7 bases and J 8 bases, leaving 16 bases between the germline ends. In DNA, the CDR3 is TGTGCCAGTAAAGCGGTCGATATCGTTACGCAGTATTTT. Translation: CASKAVDIVTQYF. The full variable domain, with the rest looked up from reference TRBV19 and TRBJ2-3, is DGGITQSPKYLFRKEGQNVTLSCEQNLNHDAMYWYRQDPGQGLRLIYYSQIVNDFQKGDIAEGYSVSREKKESFPLTVTSAQKNPTAFYLCASKAVDIVTQYFGPGTRLTVL.

This chain connects TRBV6-5 to TRBJ1-2; D possibly corresponds to TRBD1 (6 bases). CDR3 length equals 14 residues. CDR1 is MNHEY and CDR2 is SVGAGI in the germline V gene. Trimming took 7 bases from V and 3 from J, leaving 15 bases between them. CDR3: CASTPMRTDYGYTF. The DNA for the CDR3 is TGTGCCAGCACCCCCATGAGGACAGACTATGGCTACACCTTC.

CDR3 in DNA: TGTGCCAGCAGCTTTACAGGGATCGGAGGCGGCTACACCTTC. It is translated as CASSFTGIGGGYTF. The chain combines TRBV13 with TRBJ1-2; the D gene is possibly TRBD1 (6 bases). Germline CDR1 reads PRHDT; CDR2 reads FYEKMQ (reference sequence). V was pared by 3 bases and J by 8 bases, with 16 bases between. The CDR3 covers 14 residues.

This clone showed up just once. The chain uses TRBV7-9 and TRBJ2-7; 13 bases map to TRBD2. The CDR3 extends over 16 amino acids. Germline V CDR1 and CDR2: SEHNR, FQNEAQ (reference sequence). The V and J ends lost 5 bases and 0 bases, in that order; junction bases with no gene match: 4. The CDR3 sequence is CASSPGLAGNSYEQYF. The CDR3 DNA reads TGTGCCAGCAGCCCGGGACTAGCGGGGAACTCCTACGAGCAGTACTTC.

The chain uses TRBV12-5 and TRBJ2-3; 8 nucleotides agree with TRBD2. The length of the CDR3 is 16 residues. Trimming removed 2 bases from V and 5 bases from J; junction bases left unmatched: 9. Germline V gives CDR1 LGHNT, CDR2 FRNRAP. CDR3 DNA sequence: TGTGCTAGTGGTTTGTGGAACGGGGGGGTGATAGATACGCAGTATTTT. Residues: CASGLWNGGVIDTQYF.

The V gene is TRBV18, the J gene TRBJ1-2; TRBD1 aligns across 8 bases. Germline CDR1 is KGHSH and CDR2 is LQKENI. The ends lost 5 bases at V and 4 bases at J; junction bases unmatched: 9. The CDR3 has 15 amino acids. The CDR3 region is CASSDQGAGGYGYTF. For the CDR3, the DNA is TGTGCCAGCTCAGACCAGGGGGCCGGTGGCTATGGCTACACCTTC.

This rearrangement joins TRBV5-1 to TRBJ2-2; 8 nucleotides line up with TRBD1. Looked up from germline, CDR1 is SGHRS and CDR2 is YFSETQ. With 9 bases clipped from V and 0 bases from J, the junction kept 4 bases outside the gene matches. The CDR3 sequence is 14 residues long. CDR3 nucleotides: TGCGCCACTTGGACAGGGACGAACACCGGGGAGCTGTTTTTT. It encodes CATWTGTNTGELFF. Looking up the rest from reference TRBV5-1 and TRBJ2-2 gives the full variable domain: KAGVTQTPRYLIKTRGQQVTLSCSPISGHRSVSWYQQTPGQGLQFLFEYFSETQRNKGNFPGRFSGRQFSNSRSEMNVSTLELGDSALYLCATWTGTNTGELFFGEGSRLTVL.

The rearrangement joins TRBV11-2 to TRBJ1-3; D is undetermined. CDR3 length equals 14 residues. V was clipped by 0 bases and J by 0 bases, with 3 bases between them. Germline values: CDR1 SGHAT, CDR2 FQNNGV. CDR3 in amino acids: CASSLDSSGNTIYF. In nucleotides, the CDR3 is TGTGCCAGCAGCTTAGACAGCTCTGGAAACACCATATATTTT.

A single count supports this clone. The chain uses TRBV20-1 and TRBJ2-5, with 9 bases fitting TRBD2. This CDR3 comprises 14 residues. The trim removed 3 bases at V and 4 bases at J, leaving 6 bases unmatched. Germline assignment: CDR1 DFQATT and CDR2 SNEGSKA (reference sequence). CDR3 loop: CSASRGLALETQYF. The CDR3 DNA is TGCAGTGCTAGTAGAGGACTAGCGTTAGAGACCCAGTACTTC.

The chain is built from TRBV7-2 and TRBJ1-4; D unresolved. V lost 3 bases and J lost 0, with 5 bases in between. The CDR3 runs to 14 residues. Germline assignment: CDR1 SGHTA and CDR2 FQGNSA. CDR3 in amino acids: CASSFRTTNEKLFF. The CDR3 DNA is TGTGCCAGCAGCTTCAGGACAACTAATGAAAAACTGTTTTTT.

V gene TRBV15 combines with J gene TRBJ1-1; no reliable D call. The V end lost 6 bases, the J end lost 3 bases, and 11 bases lay between the germline ends. CDR1 and CDR2 (germline): LNHNV, YYDKDF (reference sequence). This CDR3 has 13 residues. CDR3 loop: CATSSQRDTEAFF. CDR3 nucleotide sequence: TGTGCCACCAGTTCCCAGCGGGACACTGAAGCTTTCTTT.

The chain employs TRBV27 and TRBJ2-1; 8 positions match TRBD1. The CDR3 covers 14 residues. Germline V CDR1 and CDR2: MNHEY, SMNVEV (reference sequence). The V and J ends lost 7 bases and 4 bases, in that order; junction bases with no gene match: 6. This chain's CDR3 is CASISRQGYNEQFF. The CDR3 DNA reads TGTGCCAGCATAAGTCGACAGGGGTACAATGAGCAGTTCTTC.

In this sample, this clone turned up many times. Additional DNA sequences in this sample encode the identical CDR3. The rearrangement joins TRBV30 to TRBJ2-2, with 8 bases identical to TRBD1. The ends lost 3 bases at V and 4 bases at J; junction bases unmatched: 4. Germline CDR1 and CDR2: GTSNPN and SVGIG (reference sequence). The CDR3 extends over 14 amino acids. Written as DNA, the CDR3 is TGTGCCTGGAGGAGGACAGGGACCACCGGGGAGCTGTTTTTT. As protein: CAWRRTGTTGELFF.

CDR3 loop: CASRSPLENTGELFF. The CDR3 DNA reads as TGTGCCAGCAGGTCCCCGCTAGAGAACACCGGGGAGCTGTTTTTT. The genes are TRBV9 and TRBJ2-2; D is undetermined. The CDR3 is made up of 15 amino acids. V gave up 5 bases and J gave up 1 base, with 12 bases separating them. The V gene's germline CDR1 is SGDLS and CDR2 YYNGEE. Together with reference TRBV9 and TRBJ2-2, the CDR3 gives the full variable domain: DSGVTQTPKHLITATGQRVTLRCSPRSGDLSVYWYQQSLDQGLQFLIQYYNGEERAKGNILERFSAQQFPDLHSELNLSSLELGDSALYFCASRSPLENTGELFFGEGSRLTVL.

The chain has TRBV13 and TRBJ2-7; no clear D. Trimming took 4 bases from V and 4 from J, leaving 11 bases between them. There are 13 residues in the CDR3. Germline CDR1 PRHDT, CDR2 FYEKMQ (reference sequence). CDR3 DNA: TGTGCCAGCAGCTCTAACTTCAAATACGAGCAGTACTTC. Translated: CASSSNFKYEQYF.

The V and J genes are TRBV5-1 and TRBJ1-1; TRBD1 agrees at 7 bases. CDR1 and CDR2 from the germline V gene are SGHRS and YFSETQ. Unmatched junction bases numbered 11, after V lost 6 bases and J lost 3 bases. The CDR3 is 15 residues long. This CDR3 is CASTRDRGQHTEAFF. The CDR3 DNA sequence: TGCGCCAGCACTCGTGACCGGGGACAGCACACTGAAGCTTTCTTT.

In regard to this clone: Other DNA sequences in the sample encode the same CDR3. The chain joins TRBV5-1 to TRBJ2-2; possible D gene TRBD1, 5 bases. The CDR3 contains 14 residues. Deletions cut 4 bases from V and 5 bases from J, with 12 bases between. Germline V gene data show CDR1 as SGHRS and CDR2 as YFSETQ. The CDR3 region has the DNA TGCGCCAGCAGCCTGGGGCAGGGAACCGGGGAGCTGTTTTTT. Protein sequence: CASSLGQGTGELFF.

This clone has a single count. This chain connects TRBV9 to TRBJ1-5; no clear D. This CDR3 has 13 amino acids. The germline V and J ends were trimmed by 1 base and 9 bases, with 11 bases remaining between them. Looked up from germline, CDR1 is SGDLS and CDR2 is YYNGEE. The CDR3, as DNA: TGTGCCAGCAGCGTATTTGAGGAAGGGCCCCAGCATTTT. Its translation is CASSVFEEGPQHF.

The CDR3, as DNA: TGTGCCAGCAGCTTACGGTCTAGCGAGGTGTTCTTC. It yields the protein CASSLRSSEVFF. This rearrangement joins TRBV13 to TRBJ2-1, with a tentative D call TRBD2 (6 bases). Germline CDR1 is PRHDT and CDR2 is FYEKMQ (reference sequence). The CDR3 spans 12 residues. The germline V and J ends were trimmed by 2 bases and 15 bases, with 14 bases remaining between them.

The J gene is TRBJ2-5, the V gene TRBV6-6; D ambiguous. The V end was cut by 4 bases, the J end by 7 bases, with 16 bases between. The CDR3 runs 14 residues. Germline CDR1 reads MNHNY; CDR2 reads SVGAGI (reference sequence). CDR3 loop: CASSSTARSGTQYF. The CDR3 bases are TGTGCCAGCAGTTCGACTGCCCGGAGTGGGACCCAGTACTTC.

The V call is TRBV12-5, the J call TRBJ2-3, with D maybe TRBD2 (6 bases). Trimming shortened V by 3 bases and J by 4 bases, and 11 bases separated the two germline ends. Per the germline V gene, CDR1 is LGHNT and CDR2 is FRNRAP. The CDR3 loop spans 14 amino acids. The CDR3, as DNA: TGTGCTAGTGGTTTCGGGACGGGGGCAGATACGCAGTATTTT. Its protein product is CASGFGTGADTQYF.

This clone was counted once. The J gene is TRBJ2-5, the V gene TRBV6-2 or TRBV6-3; TRBD1 matches 7 bases. V dropped 5 bases and J dropped 4; count of bases not matched to a gene: 4. Germline V gene lookup returns CDR1 MNHEY and CDR2 SVGEGT. The CDR3 covers 13 residues. CDR3 residues: CASSRDRVETQYF. CDR3 nucleotides: TGTGCCAGCAGTCGCGACAGGGTAGAGACCCAGTACTTC.

The J gene is TRBJ1-1, the V gene TRBV3-1 (or the pseudogene TRBV3-2), with TRBD1 identical over 7 bases. Per germline, CDR1 LGHDT and CDR2 YNNKEL (reference sequence). V dropped 4 bases and J dropped 8; count of bases not matched to a gene: 10. The CDR3 loop spans 14 amino acids. The CDR3 region is CASSRLDRVYEAFF. The CDR3 DNA follows: TGTGCCAGCAGCCGACTTGACAGGGTCTACGAAGCTTTCTTT.

V and J are TRBV19 and TRBJ1-3; TRBD1 aligns across 8 bases. The CDR3 runs 17 residues. Germline V gives CDR1 LNHDA, CDR2 SQIVND (reference sequence). J was trimmed by 1 base and V by 2 bases; bases with no gene match: 7. Written as DNA, the CDR3 is TGTGCCAGTAGTATACGCTCACAGGGGGGATCTGGAAACACCATATATTTT. Protein: CASSIRSQGGSGNTIYF.